One and the same sample provided the 25 T cell receptor beta chains below, sequenced in a study of T cell changes during pregnancy in multiple sclerosis. The protocol was immunoSEQ multiplex PCR, while the TCRdb copy is restricted to in-frame clones and leaves out a portion. The table includes 40,000 to 60,000 clones, approximately 90% detected once. This sample comprised CD8+ T cells from peripheral blood mononuclear cells, obtained after pregnancy. These receptors all come from a female donor with multiple sclerosis, enrolled in a pregnancy study.

The chain joins TRBV9 to TRBJ2-2, with a tentative D call TRBD2 (5 bases). Trimming took 0 bases from V and 6 from J, leaving 18 bases between them. The CDR3 length is 17 residues. Germline V gene lookup returns CDR1 SGDLS and CDR2 YYNGEE. CDR3 amino acids: CASSVDGGLVGAGELFF. CDR3 in DNA: TGTGCCAGCAGCGTAGACGGCGGGCTCGTTGGGGCCGGGGAGCTGTTTTTT.

This clone was picked up one time. The chain uses TRBV27 and TRBJ1-2; weak D call: TRBD1 (5 bases). The CDR3 loop spans 14 amino acids. Looked up from germline, CDR1 is MNHEY and CDR2 is SMNVEV (reference sequence). The V and J ends lost 6 bases and 2 bases respectively, with 13 bases between them. DNA for the CDR3: TGTGCCAGCAGGGGCTTGGGGGGGAACTATGGCTACACCTTC. Its protein product is CASRGLGGNYGYTF.

The gene calls are TRBV11-2 and TRBJ2-3; TRBD1 agrees at 8 bases. CDR3 length: 17 amino acids. Germline assignment: CDR1 SGHAT and CDR2 FQNNGV. Trimming cost V 11 bases and J 2 bases; bases outside gene matches: 18. The chain's CDR3 is CAGPQGAHNSVTDTQYF. The CDR3 DNA follows: TGTGCCGGCCCCCAGGGGGCTCACAACTCTGTCACAGATACGCAGTATTTT.

The chain joins TRBV7-6 to TRBJ2-1, with D uncertain. V was cut by 2 bases and J by 1 base, with 12 bases left in between. The CDR3 loop spans 16 amino acids. The germline gives CDR1 SGHVS, CDR2 FNYEAQ. The CDR3 here is CASSLPPLRSYNEQFF. CDR3 sequence (DNA): TGTGCCAGCAGCTTACCCCCCCTGAGGTCCTACAATGAGCAGTTCTTC.

The rearrangement links TRBV7-6 to TRBJ2-7; possible D gene TRBD2, 5 bases. This CDR3 is built from 14 residues. The V gene lost 1 base and the J gene lost 1 base, with 8 bases spanning the gap. Germline CDR1 SGHVS, CDR2 FNYEAQ. The chain's CDR3 is CASSLGSGSYEQYF. DNA for the CDR3: TGTGCCAGCAGCTTAGGCTCGGGATCCTACGAGCAGTACTTC.

The chain uses TRBV9 and TRBJ2-3; TRBD2 matches 8 bases. Germline V gene data show CDR1 as SGDLS and CDR2 as YYNGEE. The CDR3 is 16 residues long. Unmatched junction bases numbered 5, after V lost 0 bases and J lost 2 bases. CDR3 sequence reads: CASSVVAGLVTDTQYF. DNA for the CDR3: TGTGCCAGCAGCGTAGTAGCGGGGCTGGTCACAGATACGCAGTATTTT. Using reference TRBV9 and TRBJ2-3 for the parts outside the CDR3, the full variable domain is DSGVTQTPKHLITATGQRVTLRCSPRSGDLSVYWYQQSLDQGLQFLIQYYNGEERAKGNILERFSAQQFPDLHSELNLSSLELGDSALYFCASSVVAGLVTDTQYFGPGTRLTVL.

The chain uses TRBV5-6 and TRBJ2-7, with a weak D call TRBD1 (5 bases). V shed 1 base and J shed 7 bases, with 24 bases lying between them. The CDR3 sequence is 17 residues long. Germline loops: CDR1 SGHDT, CDR2 YYEEEE. The CDR3 here is CASSLCREIQALREQYF. Written as DNA, the CDR3 is TGTGCCAGCAGCTTGTGCAGGGAAATACAAGCCTTACGGGAGCAGTACTTC.

The V call is TRBV27, the J call TRBJ1-5; 7 nucleotides line up with TRBD1. The CDR3 sequence is 14 residues long. CDR1 and CDR2 (germline): MNHEY, SMNVEV (reference sequence). V shed 2 bases and J 5 bases; nucleotides not matched to a gene: 3. For the CDR3, the DNA is TGTGCCAGCAGTTTACGAACAGGGGATCAGCCCCAGCATTTT. Its protein is CASSLRTGDQPQHF.

DNA for the CDR3: TGTGCCAGCAGCGTTCGAGACAGGGGGCTTCTCTATGGCTACACCTTC. Its translation is CASSVRDRGLLYGYTF. The chain employs TRBV14 and TRBJ1-2; 10 bases are shared with TRBD1. This CDR3 region has 16 residues. Germline CDR1 is SGHDN and CDR2 is FVKESK. The junction had 10 bases not matched to a gene; V was cut back by 5 bases and J by 4 bases. The whole variable domain, remainder taken from reference TRBV14 and TRBJ1-2, is EAGVTQFPSHSVIEKGQTVTLRCDPISGHDNLYWYRRVMGKEIKFLLHFVKESKQDESGMPNNRFLAERTGGTYSTLKVQPAELEDSGVYFCASSVRDRGLLYGYTFGSGTRLTVV.

This sequence joins TRBV11-2 and TRBJ2-7; D gene ambiguous. Trimming pared 5 bases from V and 0 bases from J, leaving 14 bases between. The CDR3 has 15 residues. Germline V gene sequence: CDR1 SGHAT, CDR2 FQNNGV. CDR3 loop: CASSPLAVLSYEQYF. The DNA of the CDR3 is TGTGCCAGCAGCCCCTTAGCCGTCCTCTCCTACGAGCAGTACTTC.

The chain joins TRBV5-1 to TRBJ2-2, with D perhaps TRBD2 (7 bases). Germline V gene lookup returns CDR1 SGHRS and CDR2 YFSETQ. The V end lost 4 bases, the J end lost 5 bases, and 15 bases lay between the germline ends. The CDR3 loop spans 15 amino acids. This CDR3 reads CASSGGAGMTGELFF. CDR3 bases: TGCGCCAGCAGCGGGGGGGCAGGGATGACCGGGGAGCTGTTTTTT.

This clone has only a few counts. The V gene is TRBV6-1, the J gene TRBJ2-1, with 7 bases aligning to TRBD2. With V trimmed by 6 bases and J by 7 bases, 12 bases remained unmatched. The CDR3 spans 15 residues. Germline values: CDR1 MNHNS, CDR2 SASEGT. The CDR3 DNA is TGTGCCAGCAGCGGAACACCGTCCGGGGGGAATGAGCAGTTCTTC. Translating it yields CASSGTPSGGNEQFF.

This chain joins TRBV9 and TRBJ2-2, with unresolved D. V was pared by 3 bases and J by 3 bases, with 12 bases between. In germline, CDR1 is SGDLS, CDR2 YYNGEE. The CDR3 is 15 amino acids. CDR3 DNA: TGTGCCAGCAGCGGCCCTAGGCCTCACACCGGGGAGCTGTTTTTT. As protein: CASSGPRPHTGELFF.

The chain links TRBV27 to TRBJ2-5; TRBD2 agrees at 8 bases. Germline CDR1 reads MNHEY; CDR2 reads SMNVEV (reference sequence). The CDR3 length is 14 residues. J gave up 4 bases and V 5 bases, and 6 bases lay outside the gene matches. The CDR3 region has the DNA TGTGCCAGCAGTGTCGGGACTAGTGGAGAGACCCAGTACTTC. This encodes CASSVGTSGETQYF.

V and J are TRBV14 and TRBJ2-1, with D possibly matching TRBD2 (6 bases). There are 11 residues in the CDR3. Trimming removed 9 bases from V and 10 bases from J, with 13 bases in between. Germline V gene sequence: CDR1 SGHDN, CDR2 FVKESK. CDR3: CASGAAGEQFF. The CDR3 DNA reads as TGTGCCAGTGGGGCAGCGGGCGAGCAGTTCTTC.

V is TRBV7-8 and J is TRBJ2-3, with unresolved D. CDR3 length equals 15 residues. In germline, CDR1 is SGHVS, CDR2 FQNEAQ. V was shortened by 2 bases and J by 6 bases, with 15 bases between the two germline ends. The CDR3 DNA follows: TGTGCCAGCAGCTTAAGTGTAATGGAGATGGATACGCAGTATTTT. Translated: CASSLSVMEMDTQYF.

This clone was recorded only once. This chain uses TRBV27 with TRBJ2-7; D is possibly TRBD1 (6 bases). Per the germline V gene, CDR1 is MNHEY and CDR2 is SMNVEV (reference sequence). This CDR3 comprises 13 residues. The V end was cut by 5 bases, the J end by 0 bases, with 8 bases between. The chain's CDR3 is CASSIGGSYEQYF. For the CDR3, the DNA is TGTGCCAGCAGTATAGGGGGCTCCTACGAGCAGTACTTC.

The chain joins TRBV14 to TRBJ2-7, with 10 bases fitting TRBD1. V was clipped by 0 bases and J by 6 bases; unmatched bases: 11. Germline assignment: CDR1 SGHDN and CDR2 FVKESK. This CDR3 comprises 17 residues. CDR3 region: CASSQDWVGQGGREQYF. Here the CDR3 DNA reads TGTGCCAGCAGCCAAGATTGGGTTGGACAGGGGGGACGCGAGCAGTACTTC.

The genes are TRBV6-5 and TRBJ2-5, with 7 bases aligning to TRBD1. V shed 2 bases and J 5 bases; nucleotides not matched to a gene: 2. The CDR3 has 13 amino acids. Germline values: CDR1 MNHEY, CDR2 SVGAGI. CDR3 in amino acids: CASSYQTGETQYF. DNA for the CDR3: TGTGCCAGCAGTTACCAGACAGGGGAGACCCAGTACTTC.

V and J are TRBV7-8 and TRBJ2-5; 8 positions match TRBD2. There are 15 residues in the CDR3. The V and J ends lost 3 bases and 9 bases, in that order; junction bases with no gene match: 12. Germline values: CDR1 SGHVS, CDR2 FQNEAQ. The CDR3 loop is CASSFDTSGWGAQYF. CDR3 nucleotide sequence: TGTGCCAGCAGCTTCGATACTAGCGGCTGGGGGGCCCAGTACTTC.

The chain uses TRBV4-1 and TRBJ2-7; no firm D call. This CDR3 has 13 amino acids. V lost 4 bases, J lost 4 bases, and 11 bases lay in between. Per the germline V gene, CDR1 is MGHRA and CDR2 is YSYEKL. The CDR3 loop reads CASSPESSYEQYF. The CDR3 DNA is TGCGCCAGCAGCCCGGAGAGCTCTTACGAGCAGTACTTC.

This rearrangement joins TRBV30 to TRBJ2-1; 15 bases fit TRBD2. The germline V gene encodes CDR1 GTSNPN and CDR2 SVGIG (reference sequence). The CDR3 has 21 amino acids. V lost 0 bases to trimming and J lost 3 bases; unmatched junction nucleotides: 15. The CDR3, as DNA: TGTGCCTGGAGTGTACCCGGACTAGCGGGGGGGCCCACGATTGTCTACAATGAGCAGTTCTTC. Encoded protein: CAWSVPGLAGGPTIVYNEQFF.

This clone has only a few counts. The V gene is TRBV12-5, the J gene TRBJ1-1; 7 bases match TRBD1. The CDR3 is made up of 11 amino acids. Germline values: CDR1 LGHNT, CDR2 FRNRAP. J was trimmed by 12 bases and V by 7 bases; bases with no gene match: 8. This CDR3 is CASDPGQRPFF. CDR3 DNA: TGTGCTAGTGACCCGGGACAGAGACCTTTCTTT.

This clone was seen a single time. The chain joins TRBV27 to TRBJ2-7; possibly TRBD1 for D (5 bases). This CDR3 is 12 amino acids long. Germline V gives CDR1 MNHEY, CDR2 SMNVEV (reference sequence). V was pared by 2 bases and J by 4 bases, with 6 bases between. CDR3 sequence reads: CASSLRGYEQYF. The CDR3 coding sequence is TGTGCCAGCAGTTTAAGGGGATACGAGCAGTACTTC.

This clone has only one observation. V is TRBV7-8 and J is TRBJ2-1; 7 nucleotides agree with TRBD1. This CDR3 has 15 residues. Germline V CDR1 and CDR2: SGHVS, FQNEAQ. The V segment lost 1 base and the J segment 3 bases; nucleotides outside the gene matches: 3. The CDR3 loop reads CASSLEAGGYNEQFF. For the CDR3, the DNA is TGTGCCAGCAGCTTAGAGGCAGGGGGCTACAATGAGCAGTTCTTC.